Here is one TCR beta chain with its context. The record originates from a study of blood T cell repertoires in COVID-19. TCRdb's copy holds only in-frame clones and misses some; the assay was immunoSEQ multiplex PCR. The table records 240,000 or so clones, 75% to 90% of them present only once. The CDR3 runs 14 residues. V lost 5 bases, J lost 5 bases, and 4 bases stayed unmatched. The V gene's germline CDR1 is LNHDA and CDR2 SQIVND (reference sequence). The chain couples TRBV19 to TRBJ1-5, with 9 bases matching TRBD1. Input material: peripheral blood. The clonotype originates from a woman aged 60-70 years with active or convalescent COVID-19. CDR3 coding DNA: TGTGCCAGTAGTCAGACAGGGGGGGATCAGCCCCAGCATTTT. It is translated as CASSQTGGDQPQHF.